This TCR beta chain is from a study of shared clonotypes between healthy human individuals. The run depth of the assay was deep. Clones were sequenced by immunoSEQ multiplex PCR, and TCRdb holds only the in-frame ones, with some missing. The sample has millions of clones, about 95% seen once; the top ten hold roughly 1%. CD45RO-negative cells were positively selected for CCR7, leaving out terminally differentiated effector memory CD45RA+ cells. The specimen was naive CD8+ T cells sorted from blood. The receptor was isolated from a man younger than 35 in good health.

CDR3 coding DNA: TGTGCCAGCAGTTGGACAGGAAGCCTTCCTTATGGCTACACCTTC. Translating it yields CASSWTGSLPYGYTF. This chain joins TRBV28 and TRBJ1-2; 7 nucleotides match TRBD1. The V and J ends lost 4 bases and 5 bases, in that order; junction bases with no gene match: 10. Germline V gene lookup returns CDR1 MDHEN and CDR2 SYDVKM. The CDR3 is 15 amino acids.